The T cell receptor (beta chain) described here comes from a study of cytomegalovirus exposure and HLA in healthy donors. In the case of this clone: The antigen is undetermined.

General observations from the study: Altogether, 150 to 200 TCR beta chains were recorded as cytomegalovirus-associated.

PCR employed 60 Vbeta and 13 Jbeta primers. Some clones are missing from TCRdb's copy, which holds only in-frame ones; the method was immunoSEQ multiplex PCR. The top ten hold about 2.5% of the sample, which has some 200,000 clones, 75% to 85% seen once. Germline V gene sequence: CDR1 SNHLY, CDR2 FYNNEI. The ends were cut back, 5 bases at V and 8 bases at J, with 15 bases in the middle. This CDR3 has 13 residues. The receptor comes from a woman in her 40s in good health and CMV-seronegative. The V call is TRBV2, the J call TRBJ1-2; D is unresolved. Sequencing was performed on PBMCs. The CDR3 nucleotides read TGTGCCAGCAGTTTGATACGGAGAAGAGGCTACACCTTC. Its protein product is CASSLIRRRGYTF. Supplemented by reference TRBV2 and TRBJ1-2, the full variable domain reads EPEVTQTPSHQVTQMGQEVILRCVPISNHLYFYWYRQILGQKVEFLVSFYNNEISEKSEIFDDQFSVERPDGSNFTLKIRSTKLEDSAMYFCASSLIRRRGYTFGSGTRLTVV.